One sample yielded the 15 T cell receptor beta chains listed below, sequenced in a study of T cell responses to AZD1222 COVID-19 vaccine. Profiling relied on immunoSEQ multiplex PCR, and the TCRdb table lists in-frame clones only, not all of them. The table records some 99,000 clones, around 87% of them present only once. The source material was peripheral blood, sampled 28 days after the second AZD1222 dose. The source of these receptors is an adult who received the AZD1222 COVID-19 vaccine.

V usage is TRBV30 and J usage is TRBJ2-5, with D maybe TRBD2 (6 bases). CDR1 and CDR2 (germline): GTSNPN, SVGIG (reference sequence). Trimming removed 0 bases from V and 2 bases from J, with 7 bases in between. This CDR3 has 13 amino acids. The CDR3 protein is CAWSVRGQETQYF. The CDR3 coding sequence is TGTGCCTGGAGTGTACGGGGGCAAGAGACCCAGTACTTC.

The chain carries TRBV6-5 and TRBJ1-2, with 8 bases that match TRBD1. The CDR3 has 15 residues. Germline V gene data show CDR1 as MNHEY and CDR2 as SVGAGI. Losses at the gene ends were 6 bases for V and 3 bases for J; bases not matched to a gene: 9. DNA of the CDR3: TGTGCCAGCAGGGGTTATGGACAGGGTGACTATGGCTACACCTTC. Its translation: CASRGYGQGDYGYTF.

This sequence joins TRBV7-9 and TRBJ1-1, with D unresolved. Trimming left V 0 bases short and J 0 bases short, with 5 bases between. The CDR3 covers 14 residues. Germline V gene sequence: CDR1 SEHNR, CDR2 FQNEAQ (reference sequence). The CDR3 loop reads CASSLAVVNTEAFF. The CDR3 DNA follows: TGTGCCAGCAGCTTAGCGGTAGTGAACACTGAAGCTTTCTTT.

In this sample, this clone turned up a few times. V and J are TRBV12-3 or TRBV12-4 and TRBJ2-5, with 7 bases matching TRBD2. The CDR3 totals 13 residues. The V and J ends lost 2 bases and 5 bases, in that order; junction bases with no gene match: 2. Here the CDR3 DNA reads TGTGCCAGCAGTTTAAGCGGGATTGAGACCCAGTACTTC. This sequence encodes CASSLSGIETQYF.

The CDR3 DNA follows: TGTGCCTGGAGTTCTAGCGGCTACGAGCAGTACTTC. This sequence encodes CAWSSSGYEQYF. This chain uses TRBV30 with TRBJ2-7; 7 bases agree with TRBD2. Germline assignment: CDR1 GTSNPN and CDR2 SVGIG (reference sequence). This CDR3 region has 12 residues. J gave up 3 bases and V 2 bases, and 1 base lay outside the gene matches.

This clone was picked up a small number of times. The V gene is TRBV7-2, the J gene TRBJ1-3, with D unclear. This CDR3 contains 12 residues. Germline CDR1 is SGHTA and CDR2 is FQGNSA. V was cut by 5 bases and J by 4 bases, with 6 bases left in between. This CDR3 is CASSLFGNTIYF. For the CDR3, the DNA is TGTGCCAGCAGCCTGTTCGGAAACACCATATATTTT.

DNA for the CDR3: TGCGCCAGCAGCCAAGAGGGGGCAGGGGCTAGTGGCTACACCTTC. It specifies CASSQEGAGASGYTF. V usage is TRBV4-3 and J usage is TRBJ1-2; a possible D gene is TRBD1 (6 bases). Germline CDR1 and CDR2: LGHNA and YSLEER. V lost 0 bases, J lost 7 bases, and 15 bases lay in between. The CDR3 sequence is 15 residues long.

The rearrangement links TRBV6-5 to TRBJ1-3, with 8 bases identical to TRBD1. V was clipped by 6 bases and J by 0 bases; unmatched bases: 4. Germline V gives CDR1 MNHEY, CDR2 SVGAGI. This CDR3 is built from 15 residues. CDR3 sequence reads: CASRGQANSGNTIYF. The CDR3 coding sequence is TGTGCCAGCAGGGGACAGGCAAACTCTGGAAACACCATATATTTT.

The chain joins TRBV27 to TRBJ2-1; D possibly uses TRBD1 or TRBD2 (6 bases each). Germline CDR1 is MNHEY and CDR2 is SMNVEV (reference sequence). V lost 0 bases, J lost 2 bases, and 20 bases lay in between. This CDR3 comprises 19 residues. The CDR3 loop is CASSLSGGWRGPPYNEQFF. CDR3 coding DNA: TGTGCCAGCAGTTTATCAGGGGGATGGAGGGGACCCCCCTACAATGAGCAGTTCTTC.

This chain's CDR3 is CASKDGGSSYEQYF. The CDR3 nucleotides are TGCGCCAGCAAGGACGGGGGTAGCTCCTACGAGCAGTACTTC. The chain has TRBV4-3 and TRBJ2-7; tentatively, D is TRBD2 (6 bases). CDR1 LGHNA and CDR2 YSLEER come from the germline V gene. Trimming shortened V by 7 bases and J by 0 bases, and 13 bases separated the two germline ends. CDR3 length: 14 residues.

This clone was seen a handful of times. The rearrangement joins TRBV5-1 to TRBJ2-3; D assignment may be TRBD1 or TRBD2 (5 bases each). The CDR3 totals 14 residues. Germline V gene lookup returns CDR1 SGHRS and CDR2 YFSETQ. V was clipped by 4 bases and J by 5 bases, with 14 bases between them. The CDR3, as DNA: TGCGCCAGCAGCCTCGGCTCGAGGGGAGATACGCAGTATTTT. Residues: CASSLGSRGDTQYF.

V and J are TRBV12-3 or TRBV12-4 and TRBJ1-2; D remains ambiguous. The germline V and J ends were trimmed by 5 bases and 4 bases, with 8 bases remaining between them. CDR3 length: 12 residues. In DNA form, the CDR3 reads TGTGCCAGCAGTCTCTTTGGCTATGGCTACACCTTC. Protein sequence: CASSLFGYGYTF.

This clone was seen more than once but under ten times. The chain employs TRBV4-3 and TRBJ2-5; no firm D call. The CDR3 totals 13 residues. Trimming cost V 0 bases and J 9 bases, with 11 bases left between them. The V gene's germline CDR1 is LGHNA and CDR2 YSLEER. CDR3 sequence (DNA): TGCGCCAGCAGCCAAGATTCCGTTCGGCCCCAGTACTTC. Its protein is CASSQDSVRPQYF.

This clone was observed a few times. The chain links TRBV12-3 or TRBV12-4 to TRBJ2-3; D possibly corresponds to TRBD1 (5 bases). The V end was cut by 6 bases, the J end by 9 bases, with 16 bases between. The CDR3 is 13 residues long. Written as DNA, the CDR3 is TGTGCCAGCAGCCTAATTGGGGCCCTGACGCAGTATTTT. Its protein is CASSLIGALTQYF.

The CDR3 sequence: CASSLNSLGSTDTQYF. In DNA, the CDR3 is TGTGCCAGCAGCTTGAACTCTCTGGGTTCCACAGATACGCAGTATTTT. This chain connects TRBV7-6 to TRBJ2-3; the D is unclear. CDR1 SGHVS and CDR2 FNYEAQ come from the germline V gene. The CDR3 extends over 16 amino acids. V was pared by 3 bases and J by 2 bases, with 15 bases between.